This TCR beta chain was identified in a study of OX40 agonist ivuxolimab in advanced cancers. Note on this clone: Its antigen is undetermined.

Individuals having autoimmune disease history or systemic immunosuppression were not enrolled. Cycle 7 day 1, cycle 4 day 1, and baseline were the timepoints at which blood was sampled. Study-wide points: Partial responders at 0.1-3.0 mg/kg showed near-lowest clonal expansion.

The germline V gene encodes CDR1 ENHRY and CDR2 SYGVKD. J was trimmed by 6 bases and V by 3 bases; bases with no gene match: 6. CDR3 length equals 15 residues. Sequenced by immunoSEQ multiplex PCR; TCRdb stores in-frame clones only, minus some. The sample includes roughly 50,000 clones, roughly 90% of them seen just once. The receptor was isolated from an adult with an advanced solid tumor such as melanoma, head and neck, liver or kidney cancer. This sequence joins TRBV10-3 and TRBJ1-4; 8 bases agree with TRBD1. This specimen consisted of CD4+ or CD8+ T cells sorted from blood, obtained in a trial of the OX40 agonist ivuxolimab. CDR3 in amino acids: CAISDYEDRDEKLFF. The CDR3 nucleotides read TGTGCCATCAGTGATTACGAGGACAGGGATGAAAAACTGTTTTTT.